This T cell receptor (beta chain) was obtained from a study of blood T cell repertoires in COVID-19 (dated by TCRdb to 2018 to 2021). At the level of the whole study: Samples covering the acute and convalescent phases of COVID-19 were provided by collaborators in the United States, Italy and Spain. The samples were drawn from two sources: the first 160 participants of the ongoing ImmuneRACE study, and over 950 subjects contributed by 6 global collaborators. Sample metadata almost always included a de-identified subject ID, COVID-19 status, age in years and sex. Where HLA class I and class II types were available, the types were taken from metadata supplied by the sample provider, not from assay-based typing. The repertoires were released in a freely available public database intended as a resource for research on the immune response to SARS-CoV-2. The dataset comprised deeply sampled blood TCRbeta repertoires from subjects exposed to, actively infected with, or recovered from COVID-19. The material from the prospective study consisted of cDNA or gDNA derived from T cells, B-cell-depleted T cells, or PBMCs.

Beyond this particular receptor, the publication reports: The amount of clinical and demographic metadata varied by source and participant and was provided uncurated.

This clone has a single count. Its binding antigen is unknown. No much larger clone is present one base from it, and per-base qualities are unavailable. One collaborating source in Seattle enrolled patients during active infection and followed them longitudinally through the course of disease. The collaborating institutions used their own protocols to collect whole blood in K2EDTA tubes. For TCRbeta analysis, collaborator samples were shipped as frozen whole blood, as isolated PBMCs, or as DNA extracted from either sample type. The CDR3, cysteine through phenylalanine, is 13 amino acids long. Just CDR3 DNA is preserved here, 39 bases in frame from base 1. The V end loses 3 bases and the J end loses 5 bases, and a stretch of 10 bases separates them. The immunoSEQ Assay, a bias-controlled multiplex PCR, was used to amplify TCRbeta CDR3 regions from genomic DNA. On the authors' methods: Within the assay, amplification of reference gene primers was used to estimate how many nucleated cells each sample contained. To quantify the absolute abundance of each unique TCRbeta CDR3 rearrangement, sequence reads were collapsed and filtered. Productive Simpson clonality was computed per sample as the square root of Simpson's diversity index over productive rearrangements. This is the immuneACCESS table as TCRdb keeps it, with only in-frame sequences that have V and J called. A part of the clones is gone; compared with another copy, unresolved V genes explain less than half, and the rest is unexplained. Clonal size and the V and J genes are those of that table, whereas D and trimming came from the DNA. The sample table shows about 240,000 clones, and 80% to 90% are seen once. The top ten hold around 7.5% of the sample.

The sequenced sample consisted of peripheral blood. The clonotype comes from a woman over 75 with COVID-19, enrolled during active disease. The receptor chain draws on TRBV12-3 or TRBV12-4 and TRBJ2-5; no D gene is confidently identified. The CDR3 region reads CASSLRQWETQYF. The sequenced DNA: TGTGCCAGCAGTTTGAGGCAGTGGGAGACCCAGTACTTC.